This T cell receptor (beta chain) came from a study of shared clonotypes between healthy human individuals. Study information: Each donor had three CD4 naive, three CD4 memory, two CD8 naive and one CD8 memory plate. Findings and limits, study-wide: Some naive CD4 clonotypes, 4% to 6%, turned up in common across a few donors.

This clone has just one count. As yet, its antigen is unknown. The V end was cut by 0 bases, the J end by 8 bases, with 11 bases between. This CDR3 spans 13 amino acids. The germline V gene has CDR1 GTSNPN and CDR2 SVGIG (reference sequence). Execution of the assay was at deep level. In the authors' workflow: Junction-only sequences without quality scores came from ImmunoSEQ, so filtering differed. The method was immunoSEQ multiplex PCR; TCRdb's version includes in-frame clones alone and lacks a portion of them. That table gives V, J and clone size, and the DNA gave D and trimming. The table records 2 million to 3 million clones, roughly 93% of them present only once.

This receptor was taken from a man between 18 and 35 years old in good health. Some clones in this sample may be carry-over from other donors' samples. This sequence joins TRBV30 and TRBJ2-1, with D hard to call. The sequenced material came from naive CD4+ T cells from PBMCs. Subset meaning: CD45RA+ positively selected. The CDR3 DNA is TGTGCCTGGAGTGTACGGCCCGCCGATGAGCAGTTCTTC. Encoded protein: CAWSVRPADEQFF.